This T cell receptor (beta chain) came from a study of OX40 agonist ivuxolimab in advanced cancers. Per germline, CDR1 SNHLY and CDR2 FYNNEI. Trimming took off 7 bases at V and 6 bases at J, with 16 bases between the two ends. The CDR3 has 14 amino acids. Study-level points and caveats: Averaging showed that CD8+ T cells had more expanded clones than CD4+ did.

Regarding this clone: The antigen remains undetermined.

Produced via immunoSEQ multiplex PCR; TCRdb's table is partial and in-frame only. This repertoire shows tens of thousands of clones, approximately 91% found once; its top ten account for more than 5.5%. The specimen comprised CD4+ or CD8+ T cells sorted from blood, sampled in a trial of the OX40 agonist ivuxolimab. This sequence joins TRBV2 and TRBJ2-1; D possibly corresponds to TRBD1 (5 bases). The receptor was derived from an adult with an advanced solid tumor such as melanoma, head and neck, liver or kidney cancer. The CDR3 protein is CASKGRVSGNEQFF. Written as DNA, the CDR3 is TGTGCCAGCAAAGGCAGGGTGTCTGGCAATGAGCAGTTCTTC.